The 19 T cell receptor beta chains in this list originate from one sample, sequenced in a study of vaccination effects on CD4 cells after COVID-19. ViraFEST used viral peptide pools to expand antigen-specific CD4+ T cells before sequencing. On day 10 of culture, CD4+ T cells were separated out. The vaccine recipients had no prior SARS-CoV-2 infection, with negative nucleocapsid antibodies. Method: immunoSEQ multiplex PCR; TCRdb's copy keeps in-frame clones and lacks some. The sample lists just under 75,000 clones, approximately 72% seen once, with 2.5% to 3% in the top ten. Antigens of these TCRs are unknown. Here the sequenced sample was CD4+ T cells from PBMCs cultured with HCoV-NL63 spike peptides, taken before COVID-19 vaccination. The receptors were sampled from a human donor who received a COVID-19 vaccine.

This clone was recorded only once. This chain connects TRBV5-1 to TRBJ1-2, with 10 bases fitting TRBD1. The CDR3 is 12 amino acids. Trimming cost V 4 bases and J 6 bases; bases outside gene matches: 0. CDR1 and CDR2 (germline): SGHRS, YFSETQ. The DNA of the CDR3 is TGCGCCAGCAGCGGGACAGGGGATGGCTACACCTTC. Its protein product is CASSGTGDGYTF.

The DNA for the CDR3 is TGTGCCAGTCAAAAGGGAGGGAGACAGCCCCAGCATTTT. Translation gives CASQKGGRQPQHF. The rearrangement links TRBV19 to TRBJ1-5; unclear D gene. The V and J ends lost 8 bases and 7 bases respectively, with 15 bases between them. Germline V lookup: CDR1 LNHDA, CDR2 SQIVND (reference sequence). This CDR3 is 13 amino acids long.

This sequence joins TRBV10-1 and TRBJ2-7, with D maybe TRBD1 (6 bases). V lost 4 bases to trimming and J lost 4 bases, with 20 bases between them. Germline CDR1 reads WNHNN; CDR2 reads SYGVQD (reference sequence). The CDR3 length is 16 residues. The DNA of the CDR3 is TGCGCCAGCAGTGTACTTTTGGGCAGGGGTACGTACGAGCAGTACGTC. Protein sequence: CASSVLLGRGTYEQYV.

The J gene is TRBJ2-2, the V gene TRBV29-1; TRBD1 matches at 8 bases. This CDR3 is 14 amino acids long. Germline-derived CDR1 and CDR2 are SQVTM and ANQGSEA. Germline trimming cut 4 bases from V and 7 bases from J; bases unmatched to any gene: 8. The CDR3 loop reads CSVAPRGRVGELFF. The CDR3 nucleotides read TGCAGCGTTGCCCCCAGGGGGCGAGTCGGGGAGCTGTTTTTT.

This chain uses TRBV28 with TRBJ1-5, with 10 nucleotides matching TRBD1. The CDR3 is made up of 16 amino acids. Germline CDR1 is MDHEN and CDR2 is SYDVKM. The trim removed 5 bases at V and 6 bases at J, leaving 10 bases unmatched. The DNA for the CDR3 is TGTGCCAGCAGTGATGCCGGGACAGGGGTAGGTCAGCCCCAGCATTTT. Its protein product is CASSDAGTGVGQPQHF.

This chain uses TRBV18 with TRBJ1-3; D remains unclear. From germline, CDR1 is KGHSH and CDR2 LQKENI. This CDR3 is built from 14 residues. Trimming removed 5 bases at V and 0 bases at J, with 8 bases between. CDR3 loop: CASSRDGSGNTIYF. CDR3 sequence (DNA): TGTGCCAGCTCAAGGGATGGCTCTGGAAACACCATATATTTT.

The chain recombines TRBV27 with TRBJ1-1; D remains unclear. CDR1 and CDR2 from the germline V gene are MNHEY and SMNVEV (reference sequence). Deletions cut 4 bases from V and 1 base from J, with 16 bases between. The CDR3 consists of 16 residues. CDR3 DNA: TGTGCCAGCAGTTCACTGGCCGGTGGGGAGAACACTGAAGCTTTCTTT. Residues: CASSSLAGGENTEAFF.

The V call is TRBV10-3, the J call TRBJ1-5; D remains ambiguous. Per germline, CDR1 ENHRY and CDR2 SYGVKD. V gave up 4 bases and J gave up 3 bases, with 10 bases separating them. CDR3 length equals 14 residues. The CDR3 is CAISGIGNNQPQHF. The CDR3 DNA reads as TGTGCCATCAGTGGGATAGGGAACAATCAGCCCCAGCATTTT.

The J gene is TRBJ2-1, the V gene TRBV24-1; 8 bases are a match to TRBD2. Germline-derived CDR1 and CDR2 are KGHDR and SFDVKD. The CDR3 has 16 amino acids. V gave up 4 bases and J gave up 5 bases; unmatched junction bases: 9. The CDR3: CATSDALAGGNNEQFF. CDR3 bases: TGTGCCACCAGTGACGCTCTAGCGGGCGGGAACAATGAGCAGTTCTTC.

The rearrangement links TRBV18 to TRBJ1-4; D gene uncertain. Germline values: CDR1 KGHSH, CDR2 LQKENI. Trimming shortened V by 6 bases and J by 4 bases, and 9 bases separated the two germline ends. The CDR3 has 13 residues. The CDR3 loop reads CASSAGINEKLFF. The CDR3 nucleotides are TGTGCCAGCTCCGCGGGGATTAATGAAAAACTGTTTTTT. The full variable domain, its missing parts supplied by reference TRBV18 and TRBJ1-4, is NAGVMQNPRHLVRRRGQEARLRCSPMKGHSHVYWYRQLPEEGLKFMVYLQKENIIDESGMPKERFSAEFPKEGPSILRIQQVVRGDSAAYFCASSAGINEKLFFGSGTQLSVL.

The chain combines TRBV28 with TRBJ2-5; TRBD1 might be the D (5 bases). Germline lookup yields CDR1 MDHEN and CDR2 SYDVKM. V lost 6 bases, J lost 5 bases, and 13 bases lay in between. The CDR3 sequence is 13 residues long. In DNA, the CDR3 is TGTGCCAGCAGGGGCAGGGCGGTTGAGACCCAGTACTTC. Residues: CASRGRAVETQYF.

The chain is built from TRBV11-2 and TRBJ1-3, with D hard to call. This CDR3 comprises 14 residues. The germline CDR1 and CDR2 sequences are SGHAT and FQNNGV. The V end was cut by 5 bases, the J end by 0 bases, with 8 bases between. The CDR3 DNA reads TGTGCCAGCAGCCTCAGGAGCTCTGGAAACACCATATATTTT. Protein: CASSLRSSGNTIYF. The full variable domain, with the rest looked up from reference TRBV11-2 and TRBJ1-3, is EAGVAQSPRYKIIEKRQSVAFWCNPISGHATLYWYQQILGQGPKLLIQFQNNGVVDDSQLPKDRFSAERLKGVDSTLKIQPAKLEDSAVYLCASSLRSSGNTIYFGEGSWLTVV.

V usage is TRBV11-1 and J usage is TRBJ1-6; the match to TRBD1 covers 7 bases. This CDR3 contains 13 residues. Unmatched junction bases numbered 9, after V lost 5 bases and J lost 14 bases. Germline CDR1 and CDR2: SGHAT and FQDESV (reference sequence). The CDR3 sequence is CASSRTGLGTLHF. CDR3 coding DNA: TGTGCCAGCAGCCGGACAGGCCTGGGGACCCTCCACTTT.

This clone came up a few times. This chain connects TRBV9 to TRBJ2-5; TRBD2 is a possible D gene (6 bases). V lost 3 bases and J 3 bases, leaving 18 bases between the germline ends. Germline CDR1 is SGDLS and CDR2 is YYNGEE. CDR3 length: 16 residues. CDR3 amino acids: CASSADPGLREETQYF. The CDR3 bases are TGTGCCAGCAGCGCTGACCCGGGACTCAGAGAAGAGACCCAGTACTTC.

In this sample, this clone turned up a few times. The chain joins TRBV5-6 to TRBJ2-2, with D unresolved. Per germline, CDR1 SGHDT and CDR2 YYEEEE. Deletions cut 3 bases from V and 1 base from J, with 7 bases between. The CDR3 spans 14 residues. The CDR3 DNA reads as TGTGCCAGCAGCTGGGGTAGGAACACCGGGGAGCTGTTTTTT. It is translated as CASSWGRNTGELFF.

This clone has just a few counts. CDR3 sequence (DNA): TGTGCCAGTAGTATAAGTTGGGCAGCGAACACTGAAGCTTTCTTT. Amino acids: CASSISWAANTEAFF. V and J are TRBV19 and TRBJ1-1, with D unresolved. CDR1 is LNHDA, CDR2 SQIVND, per germline (reference sequence). The CDR3 is 15 residues long. Between the trimmed V and J ends, which lost 2 bases and 1 base, there was a span of 11 bases.

This clone was seen more than once but under ten times. This chain links TRBV15 with TRBJ2-7; possibly TRBD1 for D (5 bases). The CDR3 consists of 15 residues. Trimming left V 0 bases short and J 0 bases short, with 9 bases between. Germline CDR1 and CDR2: LNHNV and YYDKDF (reference sequence). CDR3 region: CATSRDRDSSYEQYV. As DNA, the CDR3 is TGTGCCACCAGCAGAGACAGGGATTCCTCCTACGAGCAGTACGTC.

This clone is a singleton in its sample. This sequence joins TRBV27 and TRBJ2-1; D remains ambiguous. This CDR3 is built from 16 residues. V was pared by 5 bases and J by 4 bases, with 18 bases between. Germline CDR1 is MNHEY and CDR2 is SMNVEV (reference sequence). The CDR3 loop is CASSPPFRGDYNEQFF. The CDR3, as DNA: TGTGCCAGCAGTCCCCCCTTTCGTGGGGATTACAATGAGCAGTTCTTC.

The chain has TRBV5-1 and TRBJ2-5; D might be TRBD1 (5 bases). CDR3 length: 19 residues. V lost 5 bases and J 1 base, leaving 27 bases between the germline ends. Germline CDR1 is SGHRS and CDR2 is YFSETQ. This CDR3 reads CASSPFLLIYDRFQETQYF. CDR3 sequence (DNA): TGCGCCAGCAGTCCCTTTTTACTCATCTACGACAGATTCCAAGAGACCCAGTACTTC. Drawing the rest from reference TRBV5-1 and TRBJ2-5, the complete variable domain is KAGVTQTPRYLIKTRGQQVTLSCSPISGHRSVSWYQQTPGQGLQFLFEYFSETQRNKGNFPGRFSGRQFSNSRSEMNVSTLELGDSALYLCASSPFLLIYDRFQETQYFGPGTRLLVL.